The source of this TCR beta chain is a study of T cells expressing NK-cell markers. Looked up from germline, CDR1 is MNHEY and CDR2 is SVGEGT. The CDR3 has 13 amino acids. TCRdb reprocessed the 5' RACE reads, keeping one entry per CDR3 protein, no DNA. The sample yields 150,000 or so distinct CDR3 sequences, of which the top ten take up around 35%. Sequenced sample: blood T cells: a sorted CD56 or NKG2C T cell subset, CD4+ or CD8+ T cells, or bulk PBMC T cells (not recorded which). The sequence was collected from a woman aged 45-65 years in good health. This rearrangement joins TRBV6-2 or TRBV6-3 to TRBJ1-1; TCRdb selects TRBD1, and the lack of DNA leaves this call unchecked. The CDR3: CASLRQVNTEAFF.